Following are 20 T cell receptor beta chains from one sample sequenced in a study of shared clonotypes between healthy human individuals. TCRdb keeps only in-frame clones here, not all; method: immunoSEQ multiplex PCR. The data show approximately 980,000 clones, 76% seen once. Sequences were obtained from memory CD4+ T cells sorted from blood. Subset indicated: CD45RA-negative fraction. The receptors were gathered from a man aged 18 to 29 in good health.

As to this clone: Other DNA variants within this sample encode the same CDR3. This chain connects TRBV10-2 to TRBJ1-5; D gene ambiguous. Trimming took off 3 bases at V and 0 bases at J, with 3 bases between the two ends. Germline V lookup: CDR1 WSHSY, CDR2 SAAADI. CDR3 length equals 13 residues. This chain's CDR3 is CASSESSNQPQHF. For the CDR3, the DNA is TGCGCCAGCAGTGAAAGTAGCAATCAGCCCCAGCATTTT.

The chain employs TRBV19 and TRBJ1-2; tentatively, D is TRBD1 (6 bases). The CDR3 spans 14 residues. Trimming removed 6 bases from V and 5 bases from J, with 16 bases in between. Germline-derived CDR1 and CDR2 are LNHDA and SQIVND (reference sequence). CDR3 bases: TGTGCCAGTAGCCCCGGGGGCGGTCGGTATGGCTACACCTTC. It translates to CASSPGGGRYGYTF.

The J gene is TRBJ2-1, the V gene TRBV11-2; D might be TRBD2 (6 bases). Germline V gene data show CDR1 as SGHAT and CDR2 as FQNNGV. The CDR3 length is 15 residues. The ends were cut back, 4 bases at V and 7 bases at J, with 17 bases in the middle. This CDR3 reads CASSSDPGRGNEQFF. The CDR3 bases are TGTGCCAGCAGCTCAGATCCCGGACGGGGGAATGAGCAGTTCTTC.

Details on this clone: The same CDR3 arises from other DNA sequences in this sample as well. V usage is TRBV30 and J usage is TRBJ2-7; no firm D call. Trimming took off 1 base at V and 1 base at J, with 5 bases between the two ends. CDR1 and CDR2 from the germline V gene are GTSNPN and SVGIG (reference sequence). This CDR3 has 12 amino acids. The CDR3 DNA sequence: TGTGCCTGGAGTGGGTTGTCCTACGAGCAGTACTTC. Translating gives CAWSGLSYEQYF.

On this clone itself: Other DNA variants within this sample encode the same CDR3. The chain has TRBV30 and TRBJ2-2; D may be TRBD1 (5 bases). V was pared by 4 bases and J by 1 base, with 7 bases between. CDR3 size: 13 residues. Germline loops: CDR1 GTSNPN, CDR2 SVGIG (reference sequence). Written as DNA, the CDR3 is TGTGCCTGGACAAGGGGGAACACCGGGGAGCTGTTTTTT. Amino acids: CAWTRGNTGELFF.

The gene calls are TRBV7-9 and TRBJ2-5; 7 nucleotides line up with TRBD1. Germline-derived CDR1 and CDR2 are SEHNR and FQNEAQ (reference sequence). The J segment lost 5 bases and the V segment lost 5 bases, leaving 8 bases of the junction unmatched. This CDR3 is built from 14 residues. The CDR3 sequence: CASSRTQGLETQYF. As DNA, the CDR3 is TGTGCCAGCAGCCGCACACAGGGGTTGGAGACCCAGTACTTC.

This sequence joins TRBV4-3 and TRBJ2-1, with 9 bases aligning to TRBD2. This CDR3 comprises 16 residues. Germline CDR1 is LGHNA and CDR2 is YSLEER. Trimming at V came to 0 bases and at J to 7 bases, leaving 7 bases not matched to a gene. The CDR3 spells CASSQEGLAGYNEQFF. In nucleotides, the CDR3 is TGCGCCAGCAGCCAAGAAGGTCTAGCGGGATATAATGAGCAGTTCTTC.

V is TRBV19 and J is TRBJ1-2, with a possible D match to TRBD1 (5 bases). Trimming cost V 0 bases and J 0 bases, with 17 bases left between them. The CDR3 loop spans 18 amino acids. The germline V gene has CDR1 LNHDA and CDR2 SQIVND (reference sequence). CDR3 amino acids: CASSIERGAGHSNYGYTF. CDR3 sequence (DNA): TGTGCCAGTAGTATAGAACGAGGGGCCGGACATTCTAACTATGGCTACACCTTC.

The chain combines TRBV9 with TRBJ1-1; D ambiguous. With 0 bases removed from V and 3 bases from J, the gap between germline ends came to 12 bases. Germline lookup yields CDR1 SGDLS and CDR2 YYNGEE. The CDR3 is 15 amino acids. The CDR3 bases are TGTGCCAGCAGCGTAGTAAACAGCTATCACACTGAAGCTTTCTTT. This translates into CASSVVNSYHTEAFF.

This chain links TRBV7-8 with TRBJ2-7; TRBD1 or TRBD2 may be the D gene (5 bases each). CDR3 length: 16 amino acids. Trimming removed 5 bases at V and 3 bases at J, with 20 bases between. The V gene's germline CDR1 is SGHVS and CDR2 FQNEAQ. The CDR3 DNA follows: TGTGCCAGCAGCACCACTACGTTTATGGGGGTCTACGAGCAGTACTTC. Translation gives CASSTTTFMGVYEQYF.

The rearrangement joins TRBV7-2 to TRBJ2-1, with D perhaps TRBD2 (6 bases). The CDR3 runs 14 residues. Trimming took off 1 base at V and 7 bases at J, with 11 bases between the two ends. Germline values: CDR1 SGHTA, CDR2 FQGNSA. CDR3 in amino acids: CASSLVAGRNEQFF. The DNA of the CDR3 is TGTGCCAGCAGCTTAGTCGCGGGAAGGAATGAGCAGTTCTTC.

This clone has a count of ten or more. The chain links TRBV4-3 to TRBJ1-2; the D is unclear. Germline V CDR1 and CDR2: LGHNA, YSLEER. The CDR3 has 15 residues. V shed 0 bases and J shed 7 bases, with 15 bases lying between them. CDR3 sequence: CASSQESFRTGGYTF. CDR3 nucleotide sequence: TGCGCCAGCAGCCAAGAAAGTTTTAGAACCGGTGGCTACACCTTC.

In this sample, this clone turned up once. This chain joins TRBV29-1 and TRBJ2-1; TRBD2 agrees at 8 bases. Germline CDR1 reads SQVTM; CDR2 reads ANQGSEA. Trimming removed 0 bases from V and 0 bases from J; junction bases left unmatched: 7. The CDR3 extends over 17 amino acids. The CDR3 here is CSVEDWRLASSYNEQFF. The CDR3, as DNA: TGCAGCGTTGAAGATTGGCGACTAGCGAGCTCCTACAATGAGCAGTTCTTC.

On this clone: This same CDR3 is encoded by further DNA sequences in the sample. The chain carries TRBV5-1 and TRBJ2-2; tentative D call: TRBD2 (5 bases). The ends were cut back, 0 bases at V and 8 bases at J, with 8 bases in the middle. The V gene's germline CDR1 is SGHRS and CDR2 YFSETQ. The CDR3 has 13 amino acids. The CDR3 DNA sequence: TGCGCCAGCAGCTTGGAGGCGGGTGGGGAGCTGTTTTTT. This sequence encodes CASSLEAGGELFF.

The rearrangement joins TRBV11-2 to TRBJ2-3; 10 bases fit TRBD2. The CDR3 extends over 16 amino acids. Trimming at V came to 5 bases and at J to 3 bases, leaving 8 bases not matched to a gene. CDR1 is SGHAT, CDR2 FQNNGV, per germline. Here the CDR3 reads CASSHPGLARTDTQYF. In DNA form, the CDR3 reads TGTGCCAGCAGCCACCCGGGACTAGCGAGAACAGATACGCAGTATTTT.

Here the CDR3 reads CASKTDRGNQPQHF. CDR3 nucleotide sequence: TGTGCCAGTAAGACCGATAGGGGCAATCAGCCCCAGCATTTT. The V and J genes are TRBV19 and TRBJ1-5; D is unclear. This CDR3 comprises 14 residues. The V gene's germline CDR1 is LNHDA and CDR2 SQIVND (reference sequence). Trimming removed 7 bases at V and 2 bases at J, with 12 bases between.

This clone is a singleton in its sample. The rearrangement links TRBV19 to TRBJ2-7; 11 bases align to TRBD1. Germline lookup yields CDR1 LNHDA and CDR2 SQIVND (reference sequence). CDR3 length: 14 residues. J lost 7 bases, V lost 7 bases, and 9 bases had no gene match. CDR3 sequence (DNA): TGTGCCAGTAATCCCGGACAGGGGGCAGGGGAGCAGTACTTC. It yields the protein CASNPGQGAGEQYF.

The chain carries TRBV29-1 and TRBJ2-2; D unresolved. This CDR3 contains 11 residues. Germline CDR1 and CDR2: SQVTM and ANQGSEA. Trimming shortened V by 6 bases and J by 7 bases, and 9 bases separated the two germline ends. CDR3 sequence reads: CSVTWGGELFF. In DNA form, the CDR3 reads TGCAGCGTGACTTGGGGCGGGGAGCTGTTTTTT.

The chain recombines TRBV5-1 with TRBJ2-5; either TRBD1 or TRBD2 may supply D (6 bases each). Germline CDR1 reads SGHRS; CDR2 reads YFSETQ. V was pared by 6 bases and J by 0 bases, with 18 bases between. The CDR3 contains 16 residues. CDR3 nucleotides: TGCGCCAGCAATCGGGGGCTAGCTACCAACCAAGAGACCCAGTACTTC. Encoded protein: CASNRGLATNQETQYF.

This clone was counted only a few times. V and J are TRBV27 and TRBJ1-6; possible D gene TRBD1, 5 bases. The germline V gene has CDR1 MNHEY and CDR2 SMNVEV (reference sequence). Deletions cut 4 bases from V and 10 bases from J, with 17 bases between. The CDR3 sequence is 15 residues long. CDR3 amino acids: CASSYGGVVLSPLHF. In nucleotides, the CDR3 is TGTGCCAGCAGTTACGGGGGAGTCGTATTATCACCCCTCCACTTT.